Below, 31 T cell receptor beta chains from the same sample are listed, as sequenced in a study of CD8+CD57+ T cells in acquired aplastic anemia (dated by TCRdb to 2017 to 2018). This sample was sequenced with an Illumina HiSeq 2000. Genomic DNA served as template for TCR beta VDJ combination and CDR3 sequence profiling. The public reads were quality trimmed at Q25 with fastp and then assembled into clones with MiXCR by TCRdb, keeping productive beta chains. A single entry per CDR3 protein holds the most common genes and DNA from its merged rows. The sample yields about 220,000 distinct CDR3 sequences; 34% were counted once. In total, the top ten clones hold 0.9% to 1.2% of the sample. Sequences were obtained from sorted CD4+, CD8+, or CD8+CD57+ T cells (not recorded which) from PBMCs. The source is a human donor in good health, serving as a control.

This clonotype was picked up one time. CDR3 loop: CACTKLAGSGNEQFF. DNA of the CDR3: TGTGCCTGTACTAAACTAGCGGGGTCTGGCAATGAGCAGTTCTTC. This rearrangement joins TRBV30 to TRBJ2-1; the match to TRBD2 covers 10 bases. The CDR3 spans 15 residues. CDR1 and CDR2 (germline): GTSNPN, SVGIG (reference sequence). V gave up 6 bases and J gave up 6 bases; unmatched junction bases: 11.

The chain joins TRBV2 to TRBJ1-2; 7 nucleotides line up with TRBD1. The V and J ends lost 6 bases and 1 base, in that order; junction bases with no gene match: 8. Per the germline V gene, CDR1 is SNHLY and CDR2 is FYNNEI. This CDR3 is built from 15 residues. The CDR3 spells CASRGYRGFNYGYTF. The CDR3 DNA reads as TGTGCCAGCAGGGGCTACAGGGGCTTTAACTATGGCTACACCTTC.

The rearrangement uses TRBV7-6 and TRBJ2-7, with TRBD2 matching over 8 bases. Germline trimming cut 1 base from V and 4 bases from J; bases unmatched to any gene: 6. Germline lookup yields CDR1 SGHVS and CDR2 FNYEAQ. The CDR3 contains 15 residues. CDR3 sequence (DNA): TGTGCCAGCAGCTTAGTAACTAGCGGACCTTACGAGCAGTACTTC. Its translation: CASSLVTSGPYEQYF.

This clonotype was detected many times. The rearrangement joins TRBV7-2 to TRBJ2-3; D may be TRBD1 (5 bases). The germline gives CDR1 SGHTA, CDR2 FQGNSA. Trimming stripped 2 bases from V and 2 bases from J, with 11 bases between. CDR3 length: 15 residues. The CDR3: CASSLSGRDTDTQYF. The CDR3 DNA sequence: TGTGCCAGCAGCTTATCCGGCAGGGACACAGATACGCAGTATTTT.

At least ten counts were recorded for this clonotype. This rearrangement joins TRBV19 to TRBJ2-2, with D tentatively TRBD2 (6 bases). There are 15 residues in the CDR3. Deletions cut 6 bases from V and 1 base from J, with 12 bases between. Germline CDR1 is LNHDA and CDR2 is SQIVND (reference sequence). The CDR3 loop is CASSERGLNTGELFF. The CDR3 DNA follows: TGTGCCAGTAGCGAAAGGGGACTGAACACCGGGGAGCTGTTTTTT.

Many counts were recorded for this clonotype. The chain couples TRBV11-2 to TRBJ1-1; possible D gene TRBD1, 5 bases. V lost 6 bases to trimming and J lost 1 base, with 9 bases between them. CDR1 and CDR2 from the germline V gene are SGHAT and FQNNGV. The CDR3 extends over 13 amino acids. The CDR3: CASSFDRNTEAFF. The DNA of the CDR3 is TGTGCCAGCAGTTTCGACAGGAACACTGAAGCTTTCTTT.

This chain joins TRBV10-1 and TRBJ2-3; TRBD2 matches at 10 bases. This CDR3 has 20 amino acids. Unmatched junction bases numbered 19, after V lost 0 bases and J lost 7 bases. Looked up from germline, CDR1 is WNHNN and CDR2 is SYGVQD (reference sequence). Here the CDR3 reads CASSESVARGTSGMRNTQYF. CDR3 nucleotide sequence: TGCGCCAGCAGTGAGTCGGTGGCGCGAGGTACTAGCGGGATGAGGAATACGCAGTATTTT.

The CDR3 sequence: CASRDNGNSPLHF. In nucleotides, the CDR3 is TGTGCCAGCAGGGACAATGGGAATTCACCCCTCCACTTT. This chain uses TRBV6-1 with TRBJ1-6, with D perhaps matching TRBD1 (5 bases). The germline V gene has CDR1 MNHNS and CDR2 SASEGT. V shed 6 bases and J shed 7 bases, with 10 bases lying between them. This CDR3 has 13 residues.

This clonotype has ten or more counts. The rearrangement joins TRBV5-1 to TRBJ2-1; perhaps TRBD1 as D (7 bases). V lost 3 bases and J 4 bases, leaving 11 bases between the germline ends. Germline lookup yields CDR1 SGHRS and CDR2 YFSETQ. There are 14 residues in the CDR3. The CDR3 coding sequence is TGCGCCAGCAGCTGGGGGGACAGTTACAATGAGCAGTTCTTC. This codes for CASSWGDSYNEQFF.

V is TRBV12-3 or TRBV12-4 and J is TRBJ1-2; D possibly corresponds to TRBD1 (5 bases). With 4 bases removed from V and 5 bases from J, the gap between germline ends came to 8 bases. The CDR3 spans 12 residues. The chain's CDR3 is CASSWGRYGYTF. The CDR3, as DNA: TGTGCCAGCAGTTGGGGCAGGTATGGCTACACCTTC.

Comments on this clonotype: This may come from a read error, since a much larger clone is one base off. The rearrangement uses TRBV20-1 and TRBJ2-1; a weak D match, TRBD1 (6 bases). CDR3 length: 15 amino acids. CDR1 and CDR2 (germline): DFQATT, SNEGSKA (reference sequence). CDR3 DNA: TGCAGTGCTAGAGATTTGGGGGCAAGGTACAATGAGCAGTCCTTC. As protein: CSARDLGARYNEQSF.

The rearrangement links TRBV3-1 to TRBJ2-2; unclear D gene. Germline CDR1 is LGHDT and CDR2 is YNNKEL (reference sequence). This CDR3 is 14 amino acids long. V lost 2 bases and J lost 2, with 6 bases in between. The CDR3 nucleotides are TGTGCCAGCAGCCAATCTCATAACACCGGGGAGCTGTTTTTT. This gives the protein CASSQSHNTGELFF. Full variable domain (remainder filled in from reference TRBV3-1 and TRBJ2-2): DTAVSQTPKYLVTQMGNDKSIKCEQNLGHDTMYWYKQDSKKFLKIMFSYNNKELIINETVPNRFSPKSPDKAHLNLHINSLELGDSAVYFCASSQSHNTGELFFGEGSRLTVL.

This clonotype was detected a few times. This chain joins TRBV5-1 and TRBJ1-1, with no clear D. Germline V lookup: CDR1 SGHRS, CDR2 YFSETQ. This CDR3 has 14 residues. V lost 6 bases, J lost 2 bases, and 14 bases lay in between. The CDR3, as DNA: TGCGCCAGCAACCTTGCAATAGGAAACACTGAAGCTTTCTTT. This sequence encodes CASNLAIGNTEAFF.

Points on this clonotype: A read error is possible here, since a much larger clone lies one base away. The chain couples TRBV7-9 to TRBJ2-5; D is unclear. Trimming cost V 4 bases and J 1 base, with 13 bases left between them. Germline CDR1 SEHNR, CDR2 FQNEAQ (reference sequence). CDR3 size: 15 residues. CDR3 nucleotides: TGTGCCAGCAGCTGGACCCTGTATCTCCAAGAGACCCAGTACTTC. Its translation is CASSWTLYLQETQYF.

J is TRBJ1-6 and V is TRBV2; D possibly corresponds to TRBD1 (5 bases). Germline V CDR1 and CDR2: SNHLY, FYNNEI. Trimming cost V 5 bases and J 5 bases, with 13 bases left between them. The CDR3 loop spans 15 amino acids. CDR3 nucleotides: TGTGCCAGCAGTCCGGGTGACAGTAATAATTCACCCCTCCACTTT. Encoded protein: CASSPGDSNNSPLHF.

This sequence joins TRBV20-1 and TRBJ2-7, with TRBD1 matching 7 bases. The CDR3 consists of 14 residues. Germline V lookup: CDR1 DFQATT, CDR2 SNEGSKA (reference sequence). J gave up 0 bases and V 1 base, and 3 bases lay outside the gene matches. The CDR3 loop reads CSARAGTVSYEQYF. The CDR3 DNA sequence: TGCAGTGCTAGAGCCGGGACAGTCTCCTACGAGCAGTACTTC.

This clonotype was found a few times. The rearrangement joins TRBV7-9 to TRBJ2-7, with 8 bases matching TRBD2. This CDR3 is built from 14 residues. Germline trimming cut 1 base from V and 3 bases from J; bases unmatched to any gene: 2. Germline V gene data show CDR1 as SEHNR and CDR2 as FQNEAQ (reference sequence). The CDR3 sequence: CASSLELAGYEQYF. The CDR3 coding sequence is TGTGCCAGCAGCTTAGAGCTAGCGGGCTACGAGCAGTACTTC.

This clonotype was counted at least ten times. V gene TRBV6-1 combines with J gene TRBJ1-2; D is unresolved. Trimming shortened V by 6 bases and J by 3 bases, and 17 bases separated the two germline ends. The germline V gene has CDR1 MNHNS and CDR2 SASEGT. This CDR3 is built from 15 residues. The CDR3 is CASRAVGMRDYGYTF. CDR3 nucleotide sequence: TGTGCCAGCAGGGCGGTCGGGATGAGGGACTATGGCTACACCTTC.

As regards this clonotype: This may be a read error: a much more frequent sequence differs by one nucleotide. The CDR3 coding sequence is TGTGCCAGCAGTCCCGGGGACAGGCCCCATGGCTACGCCTTC. This codes for CASSPGDRPHGYAF. The chain couples TRBV6-1 to TRBJ1-2; 8 positions agree with TRBD1. Looked up from germline, CDR1 is MNHNS and CDR2 is SASEGT. There are 14 residues in the CDR3.

This clonotype was observed a handful of times. The V and J genes are TRBV5-1 and TRBJ1-2; weak D call: TRBD1 (5 bases). V was pared by 1 base and J by 6 bases, with 19 bases between. CDR1 is SGHRS and CDR2 is YFSETQ in the germline V gene. CDR3 length: 16 amino acids. CDR3 bases: TGCGCCAGCAGCTTGTCGGCGGGGGAAGGCCAAAATGGCTACACCTTC. As protein: CASSLSAGEGQNGYTF.

The chain combines TRBV29-1 with TRBJ1-2, with a tentative D call TRBD1 (5 bases). V shed 7 bases and J shed 3 bases, with 24 bases lying between them. Germline V gene sequence: CDR1 SQVTM, CDR2 ANQGSEA. This CDR3 has 16 amino acids. CDR3 loop: CSALNPVRGIDYGYTF. For the CDR3, the DNA is TGCAGCGCCCTGAACCCGGTCCGGGGGATAGACTATGGCTACACCTTC.

This clonotype was observed a single time. The chain joins TRBV14 to TRBJ1-3, with 8 positions matching TRBD1. J was trimmed by 4 bases and V by 10 bases; bases with no gene match: 12. This CDR3 contains 15 residues. From germline, CDR1 is SGHDN and CDR2 FVKESK. CDR3 nucleotides: TGTGCCAACGGCTTGGACAGGGTTACAGGAAACACCATATATTTT. It yields the protein CANGLDRVTGNTIYF.

This clonotype was observed many times. The chain combines TRBV2 with TRBJ1-1; 8 bases are shared with TRBD1. CDR3 length: 15 residues. The V gene's germline CDR1 is SNHLY and CDR2 FYNNEI. V shed 5 bases, J shed 4 bases, and the junction held 9 bases outside the gene matches. The CDR3 nucleotides read TGTGCCAGCAGTCCCGATGCAGGGGGCTTCACTGAAGCTTTCTTT. Its protein product is CASSPDAGGFTEAFF.

This clonotype was counted at least ten times. The chain employs TRBV7-9 and TRBJ2-7; weak D call: TRBD1 (6 bases). CDR3 size: 17 residues. The germline V gene encodes CDR1 SEHNR and CDR2 FQNEAQ (reference sequence). V was clipped by 3 bases and J by 0 bases, with 18 bases between them. The CDR3 DNA sequence: TGTGCCAGCAGCTTTCCTCTTAGACAGGTTACCTCCTACGAGCAGTACTTC. This gives the protein CASSFPLRQVTSYEQYF.

This sequence joins TRBV2 and TRBJ1-5, with 9 bases identical to TRBD1. Germline assignment: CDR1 SNHLY and CDR2 FYNNEI. Losses at the gene ends were 5 bases for V and 6 bases for J; bases not matched to a gene: 8. CDR3 size: 15 residues. Here the CDR3 reads CASSFRDRVSQPQHF. CDR3 nucleotide sequence: TGTGCCAGCAGTTTCCGGGACAGGGTTAGTCAGCCCCAGCATTTT. The full variable domain, completed using reference TRBV2 and TRBJ1-5, is EPEVTQTPSHQVTQMGQEVILRCVPISNHLYFYWYRQILGQKVEFLVSFYNNEISEKSEIFDDQFSVERPDGSNFTLKIRSTKLEDSAMYFCASSFRDRVSQPQHFGDGTRLSIL.

This clonotype has a handful of counts. Here the CDR3 DNA reads TGCAGCGTTGAGCAGGCGAACACTGAAGCTTTCTTT. Its protein product is CSVEQANTEAFF. The genes are TRBV29-1 and TRBJ1-1; no definite D call. This CDR3 region has 12 residues. The germline gives CDR1 SQVTM, CDR2 ANQGSEA. V lost 3 bases, J lost 1 base, and 6 bases lay in between.

This chain links TRBV6-1 with TRBJ2-2, with a tentative D call TRBD2 (5 bases). CDR1 is MNHNS and CDR2 is SASEGT in the germline V gene. The CDR3 totals 15 residues. V was clipped by 8 bases and J by 7 bases, with 20 bases between them. CDR3 region: CASSRAHSWGGELFF. DNA of the CDR3: TGTGCCAGCTCGAGGGCGCACTCTTGGGGCGGGGAGCTGTTTTTT.

This chain joins TRBV10-2 and TRBJ2-7, with TRBD2 matching 11 bases. The CDR3 totals 19 residues. Trimming cost V 6 bases and J 4 bases; bases outside gene matches: 20. Germline CDR1 is WSHSY and CDR2 is SAAADI. CDR3 sequence: CASRGLAESLVGNNYEQYF. CDR3 sequence (DNA): TGCGCCAGCAGGGGACTAGCGGAGTCTCTTGTTGGGAATAATTACGAGCAGTACTTC.

The table lists this clonotype with many counts. The gene calls are TRBV10-3 and TRBJ1-4; TRBD1 is a possible D gene (5 bases). Germline V gene lookup returns CDR1 ENHRY and CDR2 SYGVKD. Trimming removed 10 bases at V and 4 bases at J, with 22 bases between. The CDR3 extends over 16 amino acids. The chain's CDR3 is CATRGRQIGGNEKLFF. The CDR3 DNA reads as TGTGCCACCCGGGGGAGGCAGATCGGCGGTAATGAAAAACTGTTTTTT.

V gene TRBV24-1 combines with J gene TRBJ1-2, with TRBD1 matching 8 bases. Germline V gene data show CDR1 as KGHDR and CDR2 as SFDVKD. The length of the CDR3 is 16 residues. V gave up 3 bases and J gave up 3 bases; unmatched junction bases: 8. CDR3 sequence (DNA): TGTGCCACCAGTGATCCGCACGACAGGGGACACTATGGCTACACCTTC. Translated: CATSDPHDRGHYGYTF.

This clonotype was detected only a few times. This may arise from a read error, as a much more abundant clone is one base away. The chain is built from TRBV19 and TRBJ1-1; D uncertain. V was pared by 2 bases and J by 0 bases, with 10 bases between. Looked up from germline, CDR1 is LNHDA and CDR2 is SQIVND (reference sequence). The CDR3 contains 15 residues. As DNA, the CDR3 is TGTGCCAGTAGTATACGGACCGCCTTGAACACTGAAGCTTTCTTT. This codes for CASSIRTALNTEAFF.